Listed below are T cell receptor beta chains from one sample, sequenced in a study of blood T cell repertoires in COVID-19. TCRdb's copy holds only in-frame clones and misses some; the assay was immunoSEQ multiplex PCR. The table lists some 90,000 clones, about 84% of them singletons. The sample comprised peripheral blood. All receptors derive from a human donor in a cohort sampled during active COVID-19. Each CDR3 is given with its conserved first and last residue. A D gene is named only where the DNA matches it firmly. Size is stated for part of the rows, as once, few or many counts, or as a class when the clone is expanded.

J gene | clone size | D gene | V gene | CDR3 protein | CDR3 DNA
TRBJ2-3 | NA | NA | TRBV7-2 | CASSLYGGDTQYF | TGTGCCAGCAGCTTATATGGGGGGGATACGCAGTATTTT
TRBJ2-2 | NA | TRBD2 | TRBV11-2 | CASTFEGTYQRGRVGELFF | TGTGCCAGCACCTTTGAGGGCACTTACCAGCGGGGAAGGGTCGGGGAGCTGTTTTTT
TRBJ1-5 | NA | TRBD1 | TRBV28 | CASRLQGTSNQPQHF | TGTGCCAGCAGATTACAGGGGACGAGCAATCAGCCCCAGCATTTT
TRBJ2-2 | once | NA | TRBV5-1 | CASSALLDLNTGELFF | TGCGCCAGCAGCGCCCTTTTAGATCTGAACACCGGGGAGCTGTTTTTT
TRBJ1-2 | NA | TRBD1 | TRBV2 | CASSEKEGQVYGYTF | TGTGCCAGCAGTGAAAAAGAGGGACAGGTCTATGGCTACACCTTC
TRBJ2-7 | NA | TRBD1 | TRBV6-6 | CASSAGTAYEQYF | TGTGCCAGCAGCGCCGGGACAGCATACGAGCAGTACTTC
TRBJ1-3 | NA | NA | TRBV4-3 | CASSQDAGSVFGNTIYF | TGCGCCAGCAGCCAAGATGCAGGGTCAGTATTTGGAAACACCATATATTTT
TRBJ2-2 | NA | NA | TRBV10-3 | CAISKGVDTGELFF | TGTGCCATCAGTAAAGGAGTGGACACCGGGGAGCTGTTTTTT
TRBJ1-1 | NA | NA | TRBV3-1/TRBV3-2 | CASSQSAREAFF | TGTGCCAGCAGCCAAAGCGCCCGGGAAGCTTTCTTT
TRBJ2-3 | NA | NA | TRBV19 | CASSIIGTGPDTQYF | TGTGCCAGTAGTATCATAGGCACAGGGCCAGATACGCAGTATTTT
TRBJ2-5 | few | TRBD2 | TRBV2 | CASMGGSQETQYF | TGTGCCAGTATGGGGGGGTCCCAAGAGACCCAGTACTTC
TRBJ2-7 | NA | NA | TRBV5-1 | CASSLGPGTQYEQYF | TGCGCCAGCAGCTTGGGTCCCGGGACTCAATACGAGCAGTACTTC
TRBJ1-2 | NA | TRBD1 | TRBV15 | CATSRGADRVLYGYTF | TGTGCCACCAGCAGAGGTGCTGACAGGGTTCTCTATGGCTACACCTTC
TRBJ2-7 | NA | NA | TRBV7-9 | CASSLSTGWGGEQYF | TGTGCCAGCAGCTTGTCCACAGGGTGGGGAGGGGAGCAGTACTTC
TRBJ2-3 | NA | NA | TRBV28 | CASSLYGYPTDTQYF | TGTGCCAGCAGTTTATACGGGTACCCCACAGATACGCAGTATTTT
TRBJ2-2 | NA | NA | TRBV6-6 | CASRERANTGELFF | TGTGCCAGCCGGGAGCGGGCGAACACCGGGGAGCTGTTTTTT
TRBJ2-7 | NA | TRBD2 | TRBV7-2 | CASSLSSGRAGEQYF | TGTGCCAGCAGCTTAAGTAGCGGGAGGGCCGGCGAGCAGTACTTC
TRBJ2-3 | NA | TRBD2 | TRBV18 | CASSPPSGRTDTQYF | TGTGCCAGCTCACCCCCTAGCGGGAGAACAGATACGCAGTATTTT
TRBJ1-1 | NA | NA | TRBV9 | CASSVAAADTEAFF | TGTGCCAGCAGCGTAGCGGCAGCGGACACTGAAGCTTTCTTT